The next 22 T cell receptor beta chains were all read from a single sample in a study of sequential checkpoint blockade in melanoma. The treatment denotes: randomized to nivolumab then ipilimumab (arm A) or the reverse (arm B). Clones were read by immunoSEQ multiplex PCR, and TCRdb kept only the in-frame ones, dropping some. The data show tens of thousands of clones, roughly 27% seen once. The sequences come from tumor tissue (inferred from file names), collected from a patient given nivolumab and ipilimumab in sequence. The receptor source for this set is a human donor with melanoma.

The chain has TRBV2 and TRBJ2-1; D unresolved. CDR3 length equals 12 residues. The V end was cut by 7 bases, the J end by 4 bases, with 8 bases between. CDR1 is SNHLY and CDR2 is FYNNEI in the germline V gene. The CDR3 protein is CASTPPYNEQFF. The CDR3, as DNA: TGTGCCAGCACCCCTCCGTACAATGAGCAGTTCTTC.

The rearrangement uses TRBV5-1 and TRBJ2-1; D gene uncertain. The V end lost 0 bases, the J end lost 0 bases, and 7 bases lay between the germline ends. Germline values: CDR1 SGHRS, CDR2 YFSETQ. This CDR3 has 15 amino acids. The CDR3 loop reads CASSLEANSYNEQFF. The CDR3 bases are TGCGCCAGCAGCTTGGAAGCGAACTCCTACAATGAGCAGTTCTTC.

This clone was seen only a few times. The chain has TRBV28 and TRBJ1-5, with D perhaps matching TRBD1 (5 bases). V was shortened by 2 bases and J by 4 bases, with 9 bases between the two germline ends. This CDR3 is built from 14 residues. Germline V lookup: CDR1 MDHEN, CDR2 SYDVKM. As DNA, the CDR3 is TGTGCCAGCAGTTTAGACAGTGGGAATCAGCCCCAGCATTTT. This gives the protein CASSLDSGNQPQHF.

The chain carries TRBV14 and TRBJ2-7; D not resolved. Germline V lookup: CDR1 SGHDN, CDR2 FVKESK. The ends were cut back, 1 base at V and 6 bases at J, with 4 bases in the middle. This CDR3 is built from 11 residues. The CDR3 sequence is CASSQVSEQYF. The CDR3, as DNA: TGTGCCAGCAGCCAAGTCAGCGAGCAGTACTTC.

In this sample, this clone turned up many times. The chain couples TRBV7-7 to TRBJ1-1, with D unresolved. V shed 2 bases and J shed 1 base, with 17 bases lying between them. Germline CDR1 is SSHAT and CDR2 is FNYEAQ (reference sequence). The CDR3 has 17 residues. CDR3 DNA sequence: TGTGCCAGCAGCTTATTCGCGAGTAGACCCTGGAACACTGAAGCTTTCTTT. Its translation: CASSLFASRPWNTEAFF.

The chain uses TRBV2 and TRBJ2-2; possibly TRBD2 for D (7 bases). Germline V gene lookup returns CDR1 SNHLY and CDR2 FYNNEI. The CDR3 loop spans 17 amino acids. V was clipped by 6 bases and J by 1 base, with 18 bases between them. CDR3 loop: CASSRVRGGMNTGELFF. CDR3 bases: TGTGCCAGCAGCCGGGTTAGGGGGGGTATGAACACCGGGGAGCTGTTTTTT. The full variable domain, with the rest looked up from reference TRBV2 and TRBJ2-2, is EPEVTQTPSHQVTQMGQEVILRCVPISNHLYFYWYRQILGQKVEFLVSFYNNEISEKSEIFDDQFSVERPDGSNFTLKIRSTKLEDSAMYFCASSRVRGGMNTGELFFGEGSRLTVL.

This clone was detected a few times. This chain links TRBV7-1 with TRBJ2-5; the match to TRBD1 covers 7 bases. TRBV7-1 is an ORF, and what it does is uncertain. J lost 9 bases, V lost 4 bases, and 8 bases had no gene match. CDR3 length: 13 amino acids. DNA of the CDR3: TGTGCCAGCAGCTTATTGACAGGGTCGTCCCAGTACTTC. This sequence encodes CASSLLTGSSQYF.

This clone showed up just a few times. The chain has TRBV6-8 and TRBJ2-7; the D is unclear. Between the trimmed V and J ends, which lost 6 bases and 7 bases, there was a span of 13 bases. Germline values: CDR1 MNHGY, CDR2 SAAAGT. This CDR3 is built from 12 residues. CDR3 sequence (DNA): TGTGCCAGCAGCCACTCCTCCATGGAGCAGTACTTC. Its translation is CASSHSSMEQYF.

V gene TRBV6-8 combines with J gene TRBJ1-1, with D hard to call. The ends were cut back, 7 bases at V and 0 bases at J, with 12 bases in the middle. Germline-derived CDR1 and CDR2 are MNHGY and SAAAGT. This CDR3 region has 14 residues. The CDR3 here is CASIGFRMNTEAFF. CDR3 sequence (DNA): TGTGCCAGCATTGGATTTCGGATGAACACTGAAGCTTTCTTT.

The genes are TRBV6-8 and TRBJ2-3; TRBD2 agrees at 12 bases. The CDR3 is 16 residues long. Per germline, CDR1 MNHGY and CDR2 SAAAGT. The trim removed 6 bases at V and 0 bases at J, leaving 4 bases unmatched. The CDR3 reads CASRLAGGPSTDTQYF. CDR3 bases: TGTGCCAGCAGACTAGCGGGAGGCCCGAGCACAGATACGCAGTATTTT.

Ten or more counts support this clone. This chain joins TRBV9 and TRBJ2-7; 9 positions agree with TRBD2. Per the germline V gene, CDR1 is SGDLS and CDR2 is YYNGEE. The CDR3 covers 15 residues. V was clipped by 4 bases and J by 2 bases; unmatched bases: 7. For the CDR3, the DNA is TGTGCCAGCAGCACACTAGCGGGCCTAACCTACGAGCAGTACTTC. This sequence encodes CASSTLAGLTYEQYF.

The CDR3 DNA sequence: TGTGCCATCAGCATGAACGGGTGGGGAGCTTTCTTT. Translation: CAISMNGWGAFF. The J gene is TRBJ1-1, the V gene TRBV6-8, with no clear D. CDR3 size: 12 residues. CDR1 and CDR2 (germline): MNHGY, SAAAGT. V lost 10 bases to trimming and J lost 10 bases, with 19 bases between them.

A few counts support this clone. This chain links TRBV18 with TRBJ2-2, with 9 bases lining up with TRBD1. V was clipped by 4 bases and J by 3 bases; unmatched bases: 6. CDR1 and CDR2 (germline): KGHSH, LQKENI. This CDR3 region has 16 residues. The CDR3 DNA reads TGTGCCAGCTCACTCCAACAGGGGGCGGACACCGGGGAGCTGTTTTTT. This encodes CASSLQQGADTGELFF.

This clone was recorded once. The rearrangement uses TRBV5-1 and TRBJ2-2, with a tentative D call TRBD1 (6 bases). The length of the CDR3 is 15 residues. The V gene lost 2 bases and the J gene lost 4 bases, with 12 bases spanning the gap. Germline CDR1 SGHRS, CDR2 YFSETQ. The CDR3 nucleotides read TGCGCCAGCAGCTTAGAGACAGGCGTCACCGGGGAGCTGTTTTTT. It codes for CASSLETGVTGELFF.

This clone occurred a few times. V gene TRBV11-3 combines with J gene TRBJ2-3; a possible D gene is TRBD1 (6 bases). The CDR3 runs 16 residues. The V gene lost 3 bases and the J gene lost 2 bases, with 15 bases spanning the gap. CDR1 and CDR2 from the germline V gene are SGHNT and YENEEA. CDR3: CASSLTTGLPTDTQYF. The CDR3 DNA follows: TGTGCCAGCAGCTTGACGACAGGTTTACCCACAGATACGCAGTATTTT. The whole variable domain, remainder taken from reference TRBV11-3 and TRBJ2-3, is EAGVVQSPRYKIIEKKQPVAFWCNPISGHNTLYWYLQNLGQGPELLIRYENEEAVDDSQLPKDRFSAERLKGVDSTLKIQPAELGDSAVYLCASSLTTGLPTDTQYFGPGTRLTVL.

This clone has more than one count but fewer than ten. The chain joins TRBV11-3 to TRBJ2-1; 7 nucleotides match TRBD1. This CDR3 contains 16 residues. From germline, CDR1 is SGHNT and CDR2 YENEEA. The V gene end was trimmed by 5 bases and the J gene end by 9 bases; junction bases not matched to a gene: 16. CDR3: CASSRPLRGPSGEQFF. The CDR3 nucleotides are TGTGCCAGCAGCCGTCCTCTAAGGGGGCCCTCTGGTGAGCAGTTCTTC. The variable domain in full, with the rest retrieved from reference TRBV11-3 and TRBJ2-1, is EAGVVQSPRYKIIEKKQPVAFWCNPISGHNTLYWYLQNLGQGPELLIRYENEEAVDDSQLPKDRFSAERLKGVDSTLKIQPAELGDSAVYLCASSRPLRGPSGEQFFGPGTRLTVL.

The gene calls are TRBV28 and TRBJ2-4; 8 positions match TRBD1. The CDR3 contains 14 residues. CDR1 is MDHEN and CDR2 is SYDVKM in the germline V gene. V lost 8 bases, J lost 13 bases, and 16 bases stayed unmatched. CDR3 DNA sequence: TGTGCCAGCGGAAGCCCGGCCGGGACAGGCCAACAGTACTTC. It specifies CASGSPAGTGQQYF.

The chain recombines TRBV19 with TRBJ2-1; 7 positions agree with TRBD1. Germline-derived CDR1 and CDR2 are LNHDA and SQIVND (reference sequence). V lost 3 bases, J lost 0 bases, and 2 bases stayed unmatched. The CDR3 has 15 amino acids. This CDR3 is CASSISGGSYNEQFF. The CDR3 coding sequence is TGTGCCAGTAGTATCTCAGGGGGCTCCTACAATGAGCAGTTCTTC.

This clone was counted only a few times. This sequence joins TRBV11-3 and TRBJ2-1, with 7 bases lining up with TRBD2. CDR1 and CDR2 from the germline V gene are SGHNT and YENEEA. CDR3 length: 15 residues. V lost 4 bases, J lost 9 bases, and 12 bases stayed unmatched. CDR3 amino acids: CASSSLAASTGEQFF. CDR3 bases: TGTGCCAGCAGCTCCCTAGCGGCCTCTACAGGTGAGCAGTTCTTC.

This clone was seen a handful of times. In DNA, the CDR3 is TGTGCCAGCAGAACGAAGTCTGTGACTAGCGGGAGACCTGGAAATAACTACGAGCAGTACTTC. Translation gives CASRTKSVTSGRPGNNYEQYF. The chain is built from TRBV6-8 and TRBJ2-7, with 12 positions matching TRBD2. Trimming took 6 bases from V and 3 from J; bases not matched to a gene: 24. The CDR3 extends over 21 amino acids. The germline V gene encodes CDR1 MNHGY and CDR2 SAAAGT.

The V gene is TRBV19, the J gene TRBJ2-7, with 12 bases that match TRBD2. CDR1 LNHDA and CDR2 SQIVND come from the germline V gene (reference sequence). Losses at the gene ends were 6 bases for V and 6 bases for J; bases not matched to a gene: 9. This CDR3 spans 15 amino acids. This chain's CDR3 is CASSPLAGGPGEQYF. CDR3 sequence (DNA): TGTGCCAGTAGCCCTCTAGCGGGAGGGCCCGGCGAGCAGTACTTC.

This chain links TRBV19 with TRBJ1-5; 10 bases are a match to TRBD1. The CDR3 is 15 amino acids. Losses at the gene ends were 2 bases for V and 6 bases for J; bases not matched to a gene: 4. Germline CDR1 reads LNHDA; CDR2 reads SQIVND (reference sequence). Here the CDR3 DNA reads TGTGCCAGTAGTATAATTGGGACAGGGGCTCAGCCCCAGCATTTT. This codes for CASSIIGTGAQPQHF.